This record covers a single T cell receptor beta chain. The antigen is not known. The data were obtained in a study of cytomegalovirus exposure and HLA in healthy donors. Study findings and constraints: TCR beta chains associated with HLA were, in a later analysis, more clonally expanded than equally common others. Per a later analysis, about 17,000 TCR beta sequences showed association with HLA alleles at 0.05 false discovery rate. The study recorded 164 TCR beta chains that were cytomegalovirus-associated. The study dropped some indistinguishable V segments, TRBV6-2 and TRBV6-3 among them.

CDR3 size: 15 residues. CDR1 and CDR2 from the germline V gene are MNHNS and SASEGT. The J segment lost 4 bases and the V segment lost 2 bases, leaving 4 bases of the junction unmatched. With 60 Vbeta and 13 Jbeta primers, the PCR was carried out. Libraries were prepared by immunoSEQ multiplex PCR; TCRdb keeps only in-frame clonotypes and omits some of them. Of about 120,000 clones listed, around 86% are singletons. The specimen was PBMCs. The clonotype originates from a woman between 40 and 55 years old in good health and CMV-seronegative. The chain employs TRBV6-1 and TRBJ2-7; 11 bases are a match to TRBD1. For the CDR3, the DNA is TGTGCCAGCAGTGAACTCGGGACAGGGGGATACGAGCAGTACTTC. Translation gives CASSELGTGGYEQYF.